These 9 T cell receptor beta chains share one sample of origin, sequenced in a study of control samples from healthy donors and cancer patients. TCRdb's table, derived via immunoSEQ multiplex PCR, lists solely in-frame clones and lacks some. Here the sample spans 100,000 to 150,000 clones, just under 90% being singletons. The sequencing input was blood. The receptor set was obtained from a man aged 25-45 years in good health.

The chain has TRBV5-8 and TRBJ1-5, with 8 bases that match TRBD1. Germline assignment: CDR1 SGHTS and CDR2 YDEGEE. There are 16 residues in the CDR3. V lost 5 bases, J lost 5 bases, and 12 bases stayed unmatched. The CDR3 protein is CASSSGGWASYQPQHF. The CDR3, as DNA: TGTGCCAGCAGTTCAGGGGGCTGGGCGTCTTATCAGCCCCAGCATTTT.

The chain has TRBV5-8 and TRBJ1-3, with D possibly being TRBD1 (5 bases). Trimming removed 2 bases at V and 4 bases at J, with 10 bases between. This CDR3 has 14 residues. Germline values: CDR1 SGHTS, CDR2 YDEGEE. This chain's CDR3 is CASSFSGVGNTIYF. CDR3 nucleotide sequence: TGTGCCAGCAGCTTTTCGGGGGTCGGAAACACCATATATTTT.

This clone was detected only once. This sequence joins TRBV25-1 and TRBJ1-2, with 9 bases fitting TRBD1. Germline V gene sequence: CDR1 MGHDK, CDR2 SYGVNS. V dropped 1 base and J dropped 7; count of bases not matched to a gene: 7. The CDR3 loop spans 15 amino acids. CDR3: CASSEFTGGAGGYTF. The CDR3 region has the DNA TGTGCCAGCAGTGAATTCACAGGGGGCGCGGGTGGCTACACCTTC.

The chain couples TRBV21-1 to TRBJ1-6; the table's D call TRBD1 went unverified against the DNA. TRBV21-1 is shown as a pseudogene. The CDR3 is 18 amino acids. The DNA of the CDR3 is TGTGCCAGCAGCAGTCGGGACAGCCAGAGCTCCTATAATTCACCCCTCCACTTT. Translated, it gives CASSSRDSQSSYNSPLHF.

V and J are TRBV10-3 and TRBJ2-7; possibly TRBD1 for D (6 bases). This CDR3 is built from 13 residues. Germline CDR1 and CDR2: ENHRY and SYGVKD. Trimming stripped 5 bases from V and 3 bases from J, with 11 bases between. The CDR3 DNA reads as TGTGCCATCAGTCCCCGGACAGACTACGAGCAGTACTTC. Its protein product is CAISPRTDYEQYF.

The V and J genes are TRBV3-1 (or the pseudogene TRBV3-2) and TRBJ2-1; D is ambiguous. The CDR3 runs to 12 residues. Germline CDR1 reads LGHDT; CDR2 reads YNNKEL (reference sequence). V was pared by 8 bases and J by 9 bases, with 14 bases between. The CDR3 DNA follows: TGTGCCAGCGCGCCCTCTTTGGGTGAGCAGTTCTTC. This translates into CASAPSLGEQFF.

The CDR3 region has the DNA TGCGCCAGCAGCTTGGAGGACGGATTCTATGGCTACACCTTC. As protein: CASSLEDGFYGYTF. V is TRBV5-1 and J is TRBJ1-2; the D is unclear. This CDR3 is 14 amino acids long. Trimming removed 0 bases at V and 4 bases at J, with 10 bases between. In germline, CDR1 is SGHRS, CDR2 YFSETQ.

The DNA of the CDR3 is TGTGCCAGCAGCTTGGATACGGGAAAGCAGGGCTACACCTTC. This encodes CASSLDTGKQGYTF. The gene calls are TRBV5-5 and TRBJ1-2; D not certain. From germline, CDR1 is SGHKS and CDR2 YYEKEE (reference sequence). Trimming removed 0 bases at V and 8 bases at J, with 14 bases between. This CDR3 region has 14 residues.

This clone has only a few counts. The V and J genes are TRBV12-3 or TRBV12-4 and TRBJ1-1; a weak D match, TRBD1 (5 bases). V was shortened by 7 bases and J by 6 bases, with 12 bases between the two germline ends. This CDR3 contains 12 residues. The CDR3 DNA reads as TGTGCCAGCACCTTATTGGGGGCTGAAGCTTTCTTT. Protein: CASTLLGAEAFF.